The 20 T cell receptor beta chains in this list originate from one sample, sequenced in a study of T cell responses to AZD1222 COVID-19 vaccine. Clones were read by immunoSEQ multiplex PCR, and TCRdb kept only the in-frame ones, dropping some. The sample consists of 120,000 to 150,000 clones, 85% to 90% of them appearing once. The source material was peripheral blood, sampled on day 0 of AZD1222 vaccination. The receptors shown here come from an adult in good health.

This chain uses TRBV12-3 or TRBV12-4 with TRBJ2-2; D unclear. The V end was cut by 1 base, the J end by 6 bases, with 6 bases between. The CDR3 is made up of 13 amino acids. CDR3 DNA: TGTGCCAGCAGTTTAGATCAGGCCGGGGAGCTGTTTTTT. Residues: CASSLDQAGELFF.

This rearrangement joins TRBV5-1 to TRBJ1-1, with unresolved D. The CDR3 runs 12 residues. Germline CDR1 reads SGHRS; CDR2 reads YFSETQ. The V gene lost 4 bases and the J gene lost 8 bases, with 12 bases spanning the gap. This CDR3 is CASSVDKQEAFF. The CDR3 bases are TGCGCCAGCAGCGTAGACAAGCAAGAAGCTTTCTTT.

The chain employs TRBV4-3 and TRBJ2-7; 8 bases are a match to TRBD1. Losses at the gene ends were 0 bases for V and 2 bases for J; bases not matched to a gene: 6. The CDR3 is 16 amino acids. The V gene's germline CDR1 is LGHNA and CDR2 YSLEER. CDR3 sequence: CASSQDWGQAAYEQYF. The CDR3 DNA is TGCGCCAGCAGCCAAGATTGGGGACAGGCGGCCTACGAGCAGTACTTC.

The DNA of the CDR3 is TGTGCCTGGAGTGCCGGGACTAGGAGTGACAATGAGCAGTTCTTC. Amino acids: CAWSAGTRSDNEQFF. The V and J genes are TRBV30 and TRBJ2-1, with 8 bases fitting TRBD2. The CDR3 loop spans 15 amino acids. Germline V lookup: CDR1 GTSNPN, CDR2 SVGIG (reference sequence). V lost 1 base, J lost 5 bases, and 7 bases stayed unmatched. The full variable domain, in which reference TRBV30 and TRBJ2-1 provide the parts outside the CDR3, is SQTIHQWPATLVQPVGSPLSLECTVEGTSNPNLYWYRQAAGRGLQLLFYSVGIGQISSEVPQNLSASRPQDRQFILSSKKLLLSDSGFYLCAWSAGTRSDNEQFFGPGTRLTVL.

The table lists this clone with a few counts. The chain links TRBV7-2 to TRBJ1-1; maybe TRBD1 (5 bases). Germline CDR1 is SGHTA and CDR2 is FQGNSA. The CDR3 length is 14 residues. The ends were cut back, 6 bases at V and 4 bases at J, with 15 bases in the middle. CDR3 amino acids: CASRRGDRSTEAFF. The CDR3, as DNA: TGTGCCAGCAGACGAGGGGACCGCTCCACTGAAGCTTTCTTT.

CDR3 DNA: TGTGCCAGCTCACCACCGACAGGGTTAGGCACTGAAGCTTTCTTT. Translated: CASSPPTGLGTEAFF. The V gene is TRBV18, the J gene TRBJ1-1, with TRBD1 matching 7 bases. CDR1 KGHSH and CDR2 LQKENI come from the germline V gene. The V gene end was trimmed by 0 bases and the J gene end by 4 bases; junction bases not matched to a gene: 5. The CDR3 has 15 amino acids.

The rearrangement uses TRBV5-1 and TRBJ1-2; D gene uncertain. This CDR3 has 14 residues. In germline, CDR1 is SGHRS, CDR2 YFSETQ. Trimming shortened V by 4 bases and J by 6 bases, and 16 bases separated the two germline ends. The CDR3 bases are TGCGCCAGCAGCCCTCAGGACCTGAGAGATGGCTACACCTTC. As protein: CASSPQDLRDGYTF.

This chain joins TRBV29-1 and TRBJ1-1, with D possibly matching TRBD1 (5 bases). This CDR3 has 14 residues. The germline V gene encodes CDR1 SQVTM and CDR2 ANQGSEA. Trimming shortened V by 0 bases and J by 7 bases, and 15 bases separated the two germline ends. The CDR3 bases are TGCAGCGTTGAAGATAAGGGTCATAGGGGTGAAGCTTTCTTT. The encoded protein is CSVEDKGHRGEAFF.

A few counts support this clone. The V call is TRBV18, the J call TRBJ1-2; D ambiguous. The CDR3 spans 11 residues. V shed 5 bases and J shed 8 bases, with 9 bases lying between them. Germline V lookup: CDR1 KGHSH, CDR2 LQKENI. The CDR3 DNA reads TGTGCCAGCTCAACCGTGTGGGGCTACACCTTC. Translated: CASSTVWGYTF.

This chain connects TRBV12-5 to TRBJ2-7, with D tentatively TRBD1 or TRBD2 (5 bases each). The length of the CDR3 is 13 residues. Per germline, CDR1 LGHNT and CDR2 FRNRAP. Trimming cost V 3 bases and J 3 bases, with 9 bases left between them. The CDR3 DNA reads as TGTGCTAGTGGTTTAGGGGACCTCTACGAGCAGTACTTC. Its protein product is CASGLGDLYEQYF.

With respect to this clone: Other DNA sequences of this sample code for an identical CDR3. V usage is TRBV30 and J usage is TRBJ1-5, with D hard to call. CDR3 length equals 12 residues. Trimming stripped 3 bases from V and 0 bases from J, with 3 bases between. From germline, CDR1 is GTSNPN and CDR2 SVGIG (reference sequence). CDR3 nucleotide sequence: TGTGCCTGGAGCGATAGCAATCAGCCCCAGCATTTT. This sequence encodes CAWSDSNQPQHF.

This clone was counted a few times. The gene calls are TRBV28 and TRBJ1-5; D is uncertain. V lost 1 base and J 0 bases, leaving 13 bases between the germline ends. CDR1 MDHEN and CDR2 SYDVKM come from the germline V gene. The CDR3 contains 17 residues. The CDR3, as DNA: TGTGCCAGCAGTTTATACGGCGCCCGAACTAGCAATCAGCCCCAGCATTTT. Translated, it gives CASSLYGARTSNQPQHF.

The gene calls are TRBV7-8 and TRBJ2-6, with TRBD1 matching 8 bases. The CDR3 runs 17 residues. J lost 2 bases, V lost 1 base, and 4 bases had no gene match. Germline lookup yields CDR1 SGHVS and CDR2 FQNEAQ. CDR3 nucleotides: TGTGCCAGCAGCTTAGGGCAGGGGGCAGCTGGGGCCAACGTCCTGACTTTC. Its translation is CASSLGQGAAGANVLTF.

This chain links TRBV11-2 with TRBJ2-7; 7 nucleotides align to TRBD2. J was trimmed by 2 bases and V by 5 bases; bases with no gene match: 18. CDR3 size: 18 residues. Per the germline V gene, CDR1 is SGHAT and CDR2 is FQNNGV. CDR3 amino acids: CASSRGRGAGRHTYEQYF. The CDR3, as DNA: TGTGCCAGCAGCCGTGGTCGGGGAGCGGGACGACACACCTACGAGCAGTACTTC.

The chain uses TRBV7-3 and TRBJ1-1, with TRBD1 as a possible D gene (5 bases). The CDR3 sequence is 14 residues long. Germline CDR1 SGHTA, CDR2 FQGTGA. The V end lost 4 bases, the J end lost 5 bases, and 14 bases lay between the germline ends. The CDR3 loop reads CASSSGGRRTEAFF. The CDR3 DNA reads TGTGCCAGCAGCTCCGGGGGTAGGAGGACTGAAGCTTTCTTT.

This clone was observed a handful of times. The V gene is TRBV6-2 or TRBV6-3, the J gene TRBJ1-3, with 7 bases aligning to TRBD1. With 0 bases clipped from V and 3 bases from J, the junction kept 14 bases outside the gene matches. The germline V gene encodes CDR1 MNHEY and CDR2 SVGEGT. This CDR3 spans 19 amino acids. CDR3 residues: CASSYSKIVKGGRGNTIYF. The CDR3 DNA reads TGTGCCAGCAGTTACTCGAAAATCGTTAAAGGGGGCCGTGGAAACACCATATATTTT.

This chain connects TRBV19 to TRBJ2-5, with TRBD1 matching over 7 bases. The CDR3 consists of 16 residues. CDR1 is LNHDA, CDR2 SQIVND, per germline (reference sequence). V was clipped by 3 bases and J by 5 bases; unmatched bases: 12. CDR3: CASSIAPLQGMETQYF. CDR3 in DNA: TGTGCCAGTAGTATCGCTCCCCTACAGGGGATGGAGACCCAGTACTTC.

This chain links TRBV7-2 with TRBJ1-2, with D possibly TRBD1 on 5 matching bases. This CDR3 comprises 14 residues. Germline assignment: CDR1 SGHTA and CDR2 FQGNSA. Trimming took off 5 bases at V and 8 bases at J, with 18 bases between the two ends. The CDR3 DNA reads TGTGCCAGCAGCCTTATTGAGGGGCAGTTCGGCTACACCTTC. It encodes CASSLIEGQFGYTF. The whole variable domain, remainder taken from reference TRBV7-2 and TRBJ1-2, is GAGVSQSPSNKVTEKGKDVELRCDPISGHTALYWYRQSLGQGLEFLIYFQGNSAPDKSGLPSDRFSAERTGGSVSTLTIQRTQQEDSAVYLCASSLIEGQFGYTFGSGTRLTVV.

The chain has TRBV28 and TRBJ1-5; the match to TRBD1 covers 7 bases. J was trimmed by 0 bases and V by 5 bases; bases with no gene match: 13. CDR3 size: 18 residues. The V gene's germline CDR1 is MDHEN and CDR2 SYDVKM. CDR3 sequence: CASSILVSGQISNQPQHF. The CDR3, as DNA: TGTGCCAGCAGTATACTAGTTTCGGGACAGATTAGCAATCAGCCCCAGCATTTT.

The gene calls are TRBV27 and TRBJ2-1, with 7 nucleotides matching TRBD2. CDR1 is MNHEY, CDR2 SMNVEV, per germline (reference sequence). The CDR3 contains 16 residues. After removal of 0 bases from V and 8 bases from J, the junction contained 10 bases not matched to a gene. The CDR3 bases are TGTGCCAGCAGTTTATCGCGGGGGACCCGGGTAGATGAGCAGTTCTTC. Translation gives CASSLSRGTRVDEQFF.